These T cell receptor beta chains were read from a single sample in a study of T-cell reconstitution after alpha-beta-depleted transplantation in children. Each CDR3 protein is one row after TCRdb ran MiXCR on the PCR reads. Altogether 77,000 or so distinct CDR3 sequences are present, around 18% being singletons, with the ten largest covering about 51%. The material was PBMCs, mostly from graft donor cells, obtained 360 days after TCRalphabeta/CD19-depleted stem cell transplant. The receptors here all came from a male patient under 10 years old who had a stem cell transplant for acute lymphoblastic leukemia, so the T cells may come from the graft donor. CDR3s include the opening cysteine and the closing phenylalanine or tryptophan. The D gene is left open where the match is weak. Size is omitted from some rows. Given values are once, few, many or a class for expanded clones.

clone size	V gene	J gene	D gene	CDR3 protein	CDR3 DNA
NA	TRBV12-3/TRBV12-4	TRBJ2-5	NA	CASRQGETQYF	TGTGCCAGCAGACAGGGCGAGACCCAGTACTTC
many	TRBV20-1	TRBJ2-5	TRBD2	CSAISGTSETQYF	TGCAGTGCAATCTCCGGGACTAGTGAGACCCAGTACTTC
many	TRBV7-9	TRBJ2-7	TRBD1	CASSLGRTGGFYEQYF	TGTGCCAGCAGCTTAGGAAGGACAGGGGGCTTTTACGAGCAGTACTTC
NA	TRBV5-1	TRBJ2-6	TRBD2	CASSLSASGRSGANVLTF	TGCGCCAGCAGCTTGTCGGCTAGCGGGAGGTCTGGGGCCAACGTCCTGACTTTC
few	TRBV5-1	TRBJ2-1	TRBD2	CASSISAGVSYNEQFF	TGCGCCAGCAGCATATCAGCGGGAGTCTCCTACAATGAGCAGTTCTTC
NA	TRBV7-6	TRBJ2-3	NA	CASSPAYRTDTQYF	TGTGCCAGCAGCCCGGCGTACCGCACAGATACGCAGTATTTT
NA	TRBV3-1	TRBJ2-2	NA	CASSRPYGTGELFF	TGTGCCAGCAGCCGTCCATACGGGACCGGGGAGCTGTTTTTT
few	TRBV24-1	TRBJ2-5	NA	CATSGGETQYF	TGTGCCACCAGTGGCGGGGAGACCCAGTACTTC
NA	TRBV6-1	TRBJ2-7	TRBD1	CASRQGASYEQYF	TGTGCCAGCCGGCAGGGGGCATCGTACGAGCAGTACTTC
few	TRBV6-2/TRBV6-3	TRBJ1-2	TRBD1	CASRDGGTVYGYTF	TGTGCCAGCAGGGACGGCGGGACAGTCTATGGCTACACCTTC
few	TRBV10-1	TRBJ2-7	NA	CASSVSVYEQYF	TGCGCCAGCAGTGTTTCAGTTTACGAGCAGTACTTC
NA	TRBV12-3/TRBV12-4	TRBJ2-3	NA	CASSLKVDTQYF	TGTGCCAGCAGCCTCAAGGTAGATACGCAGTATTTT
NA	TRBV19	TRBJ2-4	NA	CASRGKNIQYF	TGTGCCAGTAGAGGTAAAAACATTCAGTACTTC
NA	TRBV5-5	TRBJ2-1	NA	CASSLAYRAQLGNEQFF	TGTGCCAGCAGCTTGGCCTACAGGGCACAGCTTGGAAATGAGCAGTTCTTC
NA	TRBV5-1	TRBJ2-1	TRBD2	CASSLPREGGRNEQFF	TGCGCCAGCAGCTTGCCCCGGGAGGGCGGTCGCAATGAGCAGTTCTTC
few	TRBV5-1	TRBJ1-2	TRBD1	CASSRQGDLLYGYTF	TGCGCCAGCAGCCGCCAGGGGGACCTACTCTATGGCTACACCTTC
NA	TRBV5-1	TRBJ2-7	TRBD2	CASSSGTYEQYF	TGCGCCAGTTCTAGCGGTACCTACGAGCAGTACTTC
NA	TRBV7-9	TRBJ2-3	NA	CASSLLRVTDTQYF	TGTGCCAGCAGCTTACTAAGAGTTACAGATACGCAGTATTTT
NA	TRBV5-1	TRBJ1-3	NA	CASSLALVDSGNTIYF	TGCGCCAGCAGCTTGGCATTAGTGGACTCTGGAAACACCATATATTTT
NA	TRBV7-9	TRBJ2-1	NA	CASSLAHGGPYNEQFF	TGTGCCAGCAGCTTAGCGCATGGGGGACCTTACAATGAGCAGTTCTTC
NA	TRBV20-1	TRBJ1-4	NA	CSARVGGVVHEKLFF	TGCAGTGCTAGAGTGGGGGGGGTGGTGCATGAAAAACTGTTTTTT
NA	TRBV4-1	TRBJ2-1	TRBD2	CASSRGLAGAYEQFF	TGCGCCAGCAGCAGGGGACTAGCGGGAGCGTATGAGCAGTTCTTC
NA	TRBV12-3/TRBV12-4	TRBJ2-7	TRBD2	CASSFVLAGGEQYF	TGTGCCAGCAGTTTCGTACTAGCGGGAGGCGAGCAGTACTTC
few	TRBV5-1	TRBJ2-7	TRBD2	CASSLGTSGVTYEQYF	TGCGCCAGCAGCTTGGGGACTAGCGGGGTAACCTACGAGCAGTACTTC
NA	TRBV7-9	TRBJ2-3	NA	CASSLAGRGTDTQYF	TGTGCCAGCAGCTTAGCAGGGAGAGGGACAGATACGCAGTATTTT
NA	TRBV29-1	TRBJ2-2	TRBD2	CSAGAGLAGGELFF	TGCAGCGCTGGGGCGGGACTAGCGGGCGGGGAGCTGTTTTTT
many	TRBV7-9	TRBJ1-1	NA	CASSSPYGGEEGEAFF	TGTGCCAGCAGCTCCCCGTATGGGGGTGAGGAGGGTGAAGCTTTCTTT
few	TRBV29-1	TRBJ2-7	NA	CSDARTATYEQYF	TGCAGCGACGCACGGACAGCCACCTACGAGCAGTACTTC
NA	TRBV7-9	TRBJ2-1	NA	CASGSSYNEQFF	TGTGCCAGCGGGAGCTCCTACAATGAGCAGTTCTTC
few	TRBV7-9	TRBJ2-7	TRBD2	CASSPRTGEGQYF	TGTGCCAGCAGCCCCCGGACTGGGGAGGGGCAGTACTTC
few	TRBV5-1	TRBJ2-1	NA	CASSFAVGTEQFF	TGCGCCAGCAGCTTTGCCGTAGGGACTGAGCAGTTCTTC
NA	TRBV5-6	TRBJ2-1	TRBD2	CASSLRVTSGRKNEQFF	TGTGCCAGCAGCTTGCGGGTAACTAGCGGGAGGAAAAATGAGCAGTTCTTC
few	TRBV18	TRBJ2-7	NA	CASSPVLHGAPYEQYF	TGTGCCAGCTCACCAGTGTTACACGGTGCTCCCTACGAGCAGTACTTC
few	TRBV11-1	TRBJ2-3	TRBD2	CASSLARTSGRAQDTQYF	TGTGCCAGCAGCTTAGCGAGGACTAGCGGGAGGGCCCAAGATACGCAGTATTTT
NA	TRBV28	TRBJ2-2	NA	CASRPGTLRGGELFF	TGTGCCAGCAGGCCCGGGACCCTGAGGGGCGGGGAGCTGTTTTTT
many	TRBV6-5	TRBJ2-2	TRBD2	CASSYSGRFTGELFF	TGTGCCAGCAGTTACAGCGGGAGGTTCACCGGGGAGCTGTTTTTT
few	TRBV10-3	TRBJ1-1	NA	CAISHTGLAEAFF	TGTGCCATCAGTCACACAGGGTTGGCTGAAGCTTTCTTT
few	TRBV5-5	TRBJ2-5	NA	CASSVGHSPQETQYF	TGTGCCAGCAGCGTGGGACACAGTCCCCAAGAGACCCAGTACTTC
many	TRBV6-5	TRBJ1-1	NA	CASRGGNWNTEAFF	TGTGCCAGCAGGGGGGGCAATTGGAACACTGAAGCTTTCTTT
few	TRBV4-1	TRBJ2-5	TRBD1	CASSQVYRGVEETQYF	TGCGCCAGCAGCCAAGTTTACAGGGGCGTGGAAGAGACCCAGTACTTC
NA	TRBV4-1	TRBJ2-7	NA	CASSHGQRKSSYEQYF	TGCGCCAGCAGCCACGGACAGAGAAAGAGCTCCTACGAGCAGTACTTC
few	TRBV4-2	TRBJ2-3	NA	CASSPQQGGSTDTQYF	TGTGCCAGCAGCCCGCAACAGGGAGGGAGCACAGATACGCAGTATTTT
few	TRBV5-1	TRBJ2-7	TRBD1	CASSRWTGVYEQYF	TGCGCCAGCAGCCGATGGACAGGGGTCTACGAGCAGTACTTC
few	TRBV4-1	TRBJ2-1	TRBD1	CASSVRDRRDEQFF	TGCGCCAGCAGCGTCCGGGACAGGCGGGATGAGCAGTTCTTC
NA	TRBV5-1	TRBJ1-1	TRBD1	CASSLVQGTAEAFF	TGCGCCAGCAGCTTGGTACAGGGGACTGCTGAAGCTTTCTTT
few	TRBV12-3/TRBV12-4	TRBJ2-5	TRBD1	CASSLPPGQAKTQYF	TGTGCCAGCAGTTTACCTCCGGGACAGGCAAAGACCCAGTACTTC
many	TRBV5-1	TRBJ2-3	NA	CASSLAVGTDTQYF	TGCGCCAGCAGCTTGGCCGTCGGCACAGATACGCAGTATTTT